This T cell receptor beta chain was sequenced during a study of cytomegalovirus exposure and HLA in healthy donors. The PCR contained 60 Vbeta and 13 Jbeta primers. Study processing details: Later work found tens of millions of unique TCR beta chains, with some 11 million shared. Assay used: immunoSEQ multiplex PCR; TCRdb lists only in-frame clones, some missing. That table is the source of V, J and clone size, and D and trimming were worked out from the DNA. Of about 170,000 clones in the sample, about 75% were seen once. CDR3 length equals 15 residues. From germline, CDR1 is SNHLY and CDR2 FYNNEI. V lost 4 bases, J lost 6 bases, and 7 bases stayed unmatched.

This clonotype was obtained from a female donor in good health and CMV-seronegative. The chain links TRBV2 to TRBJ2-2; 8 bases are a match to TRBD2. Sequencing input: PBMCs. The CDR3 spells CASSAGVAGPGELFF. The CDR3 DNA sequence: TGTGCCAGCAGTGCCGGGGTAGCGGGACCCGGGGAGCTGTTTTTT.